The 2 T cell receptor beta chains below all came from one sample that was sequenced in a study of T cells after yellow fever vaccination. One entry per CDR3 protein results from TCRdb running MiXCR on the 5' RACE reads. The repertoire holds approximately 610,000 distinct CDR3 sequences, with 17% as singletons. Sequenced material: PBMCs, taken 4 to 5 days after the first yellow fever vaccination. All receptors derive from a young man who received the YFV17D yellow fever vaccine.

The CDR3 sequence: CSARDQRGPYQPQHF. In nucleotides, the CDR3 is TGCAGTGCTAGAGATCAAAGGGGCCCCTATCAGCCCCAGCATTTT. V gene TRBV20-1 combines with J gene TRBJ1-5; TRBD1 is a possible D gene (5 bases). V lost 0 bases, J lost 5 bases, and 14 bases lay in between. Germline V CDR1 and CDR2: DFQATT, SNEGSKA (reference sequence). The CDR3 runs to 15 residues.

The rearrangement uses TRBV5-1 and TRBJ2-3; the D gene is possibly TRBD2 (6 bases). V was cut by 3 bases and J by 1 base, with 15 bases left in between. CDR1 and CDR2 (germline): SGHRS, YFSETQ. The CDR3 is made up of 16 amino acids. In nucleotides, the CDR3 is TGCGCCAGCAGCTCAGGGACTCGACTACGCACAGATACGCAGTATTTT. Translation gives CASSSGTRLRTDTQYF.